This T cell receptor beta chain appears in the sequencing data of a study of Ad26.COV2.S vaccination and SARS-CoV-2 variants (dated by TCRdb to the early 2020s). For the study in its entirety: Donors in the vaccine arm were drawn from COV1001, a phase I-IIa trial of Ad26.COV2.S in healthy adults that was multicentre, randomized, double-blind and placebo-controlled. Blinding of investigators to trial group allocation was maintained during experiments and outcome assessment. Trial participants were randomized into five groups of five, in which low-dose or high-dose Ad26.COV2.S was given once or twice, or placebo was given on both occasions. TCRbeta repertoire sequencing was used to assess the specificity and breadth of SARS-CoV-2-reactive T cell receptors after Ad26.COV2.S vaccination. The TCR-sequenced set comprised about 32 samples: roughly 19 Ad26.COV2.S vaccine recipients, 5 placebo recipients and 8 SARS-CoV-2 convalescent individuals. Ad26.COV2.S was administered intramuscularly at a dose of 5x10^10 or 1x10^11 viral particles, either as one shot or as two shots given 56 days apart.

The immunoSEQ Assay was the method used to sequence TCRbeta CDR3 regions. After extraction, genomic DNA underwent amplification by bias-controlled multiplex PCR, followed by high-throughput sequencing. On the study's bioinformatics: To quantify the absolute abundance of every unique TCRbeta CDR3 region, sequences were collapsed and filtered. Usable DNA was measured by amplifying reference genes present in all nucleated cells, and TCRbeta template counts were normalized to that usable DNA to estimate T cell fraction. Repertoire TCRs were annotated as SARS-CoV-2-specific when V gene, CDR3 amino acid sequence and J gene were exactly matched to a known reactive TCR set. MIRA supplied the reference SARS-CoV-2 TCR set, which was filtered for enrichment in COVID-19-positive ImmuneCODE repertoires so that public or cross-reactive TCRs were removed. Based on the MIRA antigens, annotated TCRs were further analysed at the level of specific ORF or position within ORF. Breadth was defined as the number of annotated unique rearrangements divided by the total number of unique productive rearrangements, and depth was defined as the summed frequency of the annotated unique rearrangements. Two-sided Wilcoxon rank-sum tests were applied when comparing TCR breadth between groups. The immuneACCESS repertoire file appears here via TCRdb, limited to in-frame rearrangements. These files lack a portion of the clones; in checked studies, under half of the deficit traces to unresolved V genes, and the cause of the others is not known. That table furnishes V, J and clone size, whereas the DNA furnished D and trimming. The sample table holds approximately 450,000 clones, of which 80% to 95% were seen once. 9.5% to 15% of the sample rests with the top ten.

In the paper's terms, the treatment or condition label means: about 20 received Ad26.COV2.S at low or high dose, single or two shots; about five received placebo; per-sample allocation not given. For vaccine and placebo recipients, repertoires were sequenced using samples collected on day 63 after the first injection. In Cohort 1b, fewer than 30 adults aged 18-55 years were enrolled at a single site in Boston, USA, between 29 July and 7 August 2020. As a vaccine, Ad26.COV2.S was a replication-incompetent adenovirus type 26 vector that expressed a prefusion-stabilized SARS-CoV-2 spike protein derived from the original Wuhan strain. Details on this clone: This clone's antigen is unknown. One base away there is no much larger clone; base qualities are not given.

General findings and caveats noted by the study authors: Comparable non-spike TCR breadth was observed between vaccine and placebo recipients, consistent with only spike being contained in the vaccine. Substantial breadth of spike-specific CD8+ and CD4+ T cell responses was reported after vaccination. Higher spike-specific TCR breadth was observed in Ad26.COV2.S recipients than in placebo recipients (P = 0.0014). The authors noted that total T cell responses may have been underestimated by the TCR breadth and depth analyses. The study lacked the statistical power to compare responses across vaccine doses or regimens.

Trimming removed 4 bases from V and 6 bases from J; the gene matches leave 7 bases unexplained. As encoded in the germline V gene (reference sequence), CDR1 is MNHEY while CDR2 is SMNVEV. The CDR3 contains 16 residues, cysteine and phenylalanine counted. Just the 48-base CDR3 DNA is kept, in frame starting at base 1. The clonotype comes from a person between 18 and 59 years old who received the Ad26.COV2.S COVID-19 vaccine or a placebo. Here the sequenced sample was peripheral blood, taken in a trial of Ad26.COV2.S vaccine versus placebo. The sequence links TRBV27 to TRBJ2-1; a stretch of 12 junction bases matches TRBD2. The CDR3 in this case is CASSSAGTSGFNEQFF. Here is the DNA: TGTGCCAGCAGTTCCGCCGGGACTAGCGGGTTCAATGAGCAGTTCTTC.